The present T cell receptor beta chain was sequenced within a study of T-cell reconstitution after alpha-beta-depleted transplantation in children (dated by TCRdb to the mid-2010s). Some background on the complete study: Using TCR repertoire profiling, the study quantitatively followed how T-cell immune reconstitution unfolded in children after TCRalphabeta/CD19-depleted allogeneic hematopoietic cell transplantation.

The CDR3 runs 13 residues from the cysteine to the phenylalanine. Of all the DNA, just the CDR3 is kept, 39 bases in frame from base 1. From the germline V gene, CDR1 is MNHNS and CDR2 is SASEGT. Between the V and J ends, shortened by 7 bases and 4 bases respectively, the junction contains 13 bases. The paper's findings and limits, for the study overall: In some patients, the high TCRbeta diversity seen at day 60 was put down to recipient T cells and intrathymic progenitors that had survived conditioning. Apparently early alphabetaT-cell count recovery about two months after transplant reportedly relied on only several hundred rapidly expanded clones derived from non-depleted graft cells. Hyperexpanded clone frequencies declined over subsequent months; after one year, T-cell counts and TCRbeta diversity were mostly attributed to newly produced T cells.

Points on this clonotype: What this receptor recognizes is not known. Per-base qualities were not stored, and no clone one base away is much larger.

Library preparation was by PCR. Sequenced on an Illumina HiSeq 2500. To normalize quantification of the TCRbeta repertoire, the TCR libraries were built with molecular barcoding that relied on unique molecular identifiers. TCRdb reran the public reads through fastp at Q25 and MiXCR, keeping productive beta chains. All rows with the same CDR3 protein become a single entry with the most common DNA and genes. Recorded for this sample are around 240,000 distinct CDR3 sequences; around 7.5% of them occurred a single time. The ten largest clones add up to approximately 6.3% of the sample. What the treatment or condition label conveys for this sample: allogeneic hematopoietic cell transplantation with graft depleted of TCRalphabeta T cells and CD19 B cells. The children who served as transplant recipients had been given grafts of TCRalphabeta/CD19-depleted allogeneic hematopoietic cells.

This receptor was taken from a male patient younger than 18 who had a stem cell transplant for acute lymphoblastic leukemia, so the T cells may come from the graft donor. The sequence is built from TRBV6-1 and TRBJ2-5; perhaps TRBD1 is the D gene, with 6 bases matching. The sequences come from PBMCs, mostly from graft donor cells, collected 180 days after TCRalphabeta/CD19-depleted stem cell transplant. The CDR3 corresponds to CASTSGQPETQYF. The DNA sequence is given as TGTGCCAGCACCTCCGGACAGCCAGAGACCCAGTACTTC.